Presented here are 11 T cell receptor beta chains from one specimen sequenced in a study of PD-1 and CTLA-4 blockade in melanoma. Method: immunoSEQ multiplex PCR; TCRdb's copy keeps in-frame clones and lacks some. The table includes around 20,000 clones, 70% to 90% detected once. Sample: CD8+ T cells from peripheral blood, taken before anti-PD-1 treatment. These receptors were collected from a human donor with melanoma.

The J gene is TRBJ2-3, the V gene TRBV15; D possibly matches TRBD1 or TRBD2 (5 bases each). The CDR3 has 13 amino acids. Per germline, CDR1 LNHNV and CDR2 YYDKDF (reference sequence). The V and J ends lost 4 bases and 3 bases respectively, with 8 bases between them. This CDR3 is CATSTWGTDTQYF. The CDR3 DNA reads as TGTGCCACCAGCACCTGGGGGACAGATACGCAGTATTTT.

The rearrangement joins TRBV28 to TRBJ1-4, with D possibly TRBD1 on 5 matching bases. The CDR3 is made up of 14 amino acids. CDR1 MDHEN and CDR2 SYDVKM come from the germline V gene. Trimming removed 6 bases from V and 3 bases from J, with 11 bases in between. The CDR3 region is CASSQGPANEKLFF. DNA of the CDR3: TGTGCCAGCAGCCAGGGACCGGCTAATGAAAAACTGTTTTTT.

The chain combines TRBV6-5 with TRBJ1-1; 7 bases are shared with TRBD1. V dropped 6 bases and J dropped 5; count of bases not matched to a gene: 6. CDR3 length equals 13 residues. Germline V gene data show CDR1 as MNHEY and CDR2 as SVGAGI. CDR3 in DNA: TGTGCCAGCAGGCAGGGGGGTGGAACTGAAGCTTTCTTT. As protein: CASRQGGGTEAFF.

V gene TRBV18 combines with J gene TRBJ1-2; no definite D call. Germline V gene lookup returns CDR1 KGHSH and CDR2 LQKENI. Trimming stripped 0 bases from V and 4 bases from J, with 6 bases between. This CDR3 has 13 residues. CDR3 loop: CASSPPQSYGYTF. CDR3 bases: TGTGCCAGCTCACCACCGCAAAGCTATGGCTACACCTTC.

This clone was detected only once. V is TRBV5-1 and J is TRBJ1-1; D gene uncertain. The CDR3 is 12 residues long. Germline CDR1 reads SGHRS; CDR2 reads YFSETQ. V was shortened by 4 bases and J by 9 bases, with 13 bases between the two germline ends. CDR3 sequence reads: CASSPEINQAFF. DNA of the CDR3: TGCGCCAGCAGCCCAGAGATAAACCAAGCTTTCTTT. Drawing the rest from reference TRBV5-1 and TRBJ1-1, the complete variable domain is KAGVTQTPRYLIKTRGQQVTLSCSPISGHRSVSWYQQTPGQGLQFLFEYFSETQRNKGNFPGRFSGRQFSNSRSEMNVSTLELGDSALYLCASSPEINQAFFGQGTRLTVV.

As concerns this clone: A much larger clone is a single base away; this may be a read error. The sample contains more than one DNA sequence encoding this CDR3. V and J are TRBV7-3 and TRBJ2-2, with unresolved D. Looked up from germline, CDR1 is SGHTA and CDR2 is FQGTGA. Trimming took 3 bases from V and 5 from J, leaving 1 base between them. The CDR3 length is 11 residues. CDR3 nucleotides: TGTGCCAGCAGCTTGACCGGGGAGCTGTTTTTT. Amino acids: CASSLTGELFF.

The CDR3 region is CASSQYRGDQPQHF. In DNA, the CDR3 is TGTGCCAGCAGTCAGTACAGGGGTGATCAGCCCCAGCATTTT. This chain joins TRBV6-5 and TRBJ1-5; 7 nucleotides agree with TRBD1. Germline CDR1 MNHEY, CDR2 SVGAGI. The CDR3 length is 14 residues. The V and J ends lost 5 bases and 5 bases, in that order; junction bases with no gene match: 6.

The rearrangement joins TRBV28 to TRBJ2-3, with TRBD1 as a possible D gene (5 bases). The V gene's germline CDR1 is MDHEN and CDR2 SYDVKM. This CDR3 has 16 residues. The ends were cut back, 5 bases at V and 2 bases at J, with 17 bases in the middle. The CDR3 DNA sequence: TGTGCCAGCAGTCCCGCAGTCGGACACCACACAGATACGCAGTATTTT. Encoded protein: CASSPAVGHHTDTQYF.

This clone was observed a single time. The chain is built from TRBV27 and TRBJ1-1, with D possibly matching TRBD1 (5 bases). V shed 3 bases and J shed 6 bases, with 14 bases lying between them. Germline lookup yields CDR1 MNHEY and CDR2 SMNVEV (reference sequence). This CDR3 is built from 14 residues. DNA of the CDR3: TGTGCCAGCAGTTTGGGAGGGGTAGTGGCTGAAGCTTTCTTT. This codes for CASSLGGVVAEAFF.

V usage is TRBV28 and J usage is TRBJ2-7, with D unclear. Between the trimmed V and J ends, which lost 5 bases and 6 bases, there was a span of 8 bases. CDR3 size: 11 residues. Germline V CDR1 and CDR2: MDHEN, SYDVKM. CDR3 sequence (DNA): TGTGCCAGCAGTCTAGGGCTCGAGCAGTACTTC. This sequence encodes CASSLGLEQYF.

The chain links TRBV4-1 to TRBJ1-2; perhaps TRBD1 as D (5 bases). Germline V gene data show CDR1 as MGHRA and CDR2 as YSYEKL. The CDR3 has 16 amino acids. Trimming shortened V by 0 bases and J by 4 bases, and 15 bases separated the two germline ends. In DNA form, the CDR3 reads TGCGCCAGCAGCCAAGATCCGGTGGAGGGGCTCTATGGCTACACCTTC. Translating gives CASSQDPVEGLYGYTF.